Each of the 13 T cell receptor beta chains below was sequenced from the same sample in a study of radiotherapy plus CTLA-4 blockade in lung cancer. Sequencing used immunoSEQ multiplex PCR; TCRdb keeps in-frame clones, though not all of them. The table has 60,000 to 75,000 clones, more than 70% seen once. The sequencing used peripheral blood, collected from a patient treated with radiotherapy plus ipilimumab. Receptor source: a human donor with non-small cell lung cancer whose response to radiotherapy plus ipilimumab could not be evaluated. Some clones in this sample may be carry-over from other donors' samples.

The chain uses TRBV11-3 and TRBJ2-1; 7 bases match TRBD2. Germline V CDR1 and CDR2: SGHNT, YENEEA. The V and J ends lost 7 bases and 7 bases, in that order; junction bases with no gene match: 10. The CDR3 has 14 amino acids. As DNA, the CDR3 is TGTGCCAGCACCCCGGGGGGTGTAGTGAATGAGCAGTTCTTC. This gives the protein CASTPGGVVNEQFF.

The V gene is TRBV7-9, the J gene TRBJ1-1, with D unclear. The length of the CDR3 is 12 residues. V dropped 4 bases and J dropped 5 bases, with 8 bases sitting between them. The germline V gene has CDR1 SEHNR and CDR2 FQNEAQ (reference sequence). In DNA form, the CDR3 reads TGTGCCAGCAGCTGGGGAGCAACTGAAGCTTTCTTT. Translation gives CASSWGATEAFF.

The rearrangement joins TRBV6-5 to TRBJ2-3; possibly TRBD1 for D (5 bases). This CDR3 has 14 residues. CDR1 MNHEY and CDR2 SVGAGI come from the germline V gene. V shed 4 bases and J shed 0 bases, with 8 bases lying between them. CDR3 nucleotides: TGTGCCAGCAGTTTGACAGATAGCACAGATACGCAGTATTTT. It specifies CASSLTDSTDTQYF.

Note on this clone: At the DNA level, this CDR3 is encoded by other sequences in the same sample as well. The chain joins TRBV5-1 to TRBJ1-1; perhaps TRBD1 as D (5 bases). CDR1 is SGHRS and CDR2 is YFSETQ in the germline V gene. V lost 0 bases and J lost 3, with 12 bases in between. This CDR3 is built from 15 residues. The DNA of the CDR3 is TGCGCCAGCAGCTTGGGCCCCAGGGAGGACACTGAAGCTTTCTTT. Translated, it gives CASSLGPREDTEAFF.

The V and J genes are TRBV5-1 and TRBJ1-1; tentatively, D is TRBD1 (5 bases). Looked up from germline, CDR1 is SGHRS and CDR2 is YFSETQ. Trimming shortened V by 4 bases and J by 0 bases, and 13 bases separated the two germline ends. The CDR3 runs to 15 residues. In DNA, the CDR3 is TGCGCCAGCAGCGCTAATGTACAGGTGAACACTGAAGCTTTCTTT. It is translated as CASSANVQVNTEAFF.

This rearrangement joins TRBV29-1 to TRBJ1-2, with 7 bases matching TRBD1. The trim removed 3 bases at V and 4 bases at J, leaving 8 bases unmatched. The CDR3 loop spans 14 amino acids. Germline V gene data show CDR1 as SQVTM and CDR2 as ANQGSEA. Here the CDR3 reads CSVDLQGSGYGYTF. The CDR3 DNA reads TGCAGCGTTGATTTACAGGGGTCCGGCTATGGCTACACCTTC.

This rearrangement joins TRBV2 to TRBJ2-5; 11 bases line up with TRBD1. V trimming: 1 base; J trimming: 4 bases; junction bases outside the gene matches: 2. This CDR3 is 15 amino acids long. Germline CDR1 SNHLY, CDR2 FYNNEI. CDR3 sequence reads: CASSEGTGGAETQYF. CDR3 sequence (DNA): TGTGCCAGCAGTGAAGGGACAGGGGGCGCAGAGACCCAGTACTTC.

This clone was counted ten times or more. V and J are TRBV4-1 and TRBJ1-3; D remains unclear. V lost 1 base to trimming and J lost 0 bases, with 10 bases between them. CDR1 is MGHRA, CDR2 YSYEKL, per germline. The CDR3 consists of 16 residues. CDR3 region: CASSQVGLNSGNTIYF. CDR3 DNA: TGCGCCAGCAGCCAAGTAGGACTGAACTCTGGAAACACCATATATTTT.

The rearrangement links TRBV9 to TRBJ2-7, with 8 bases identical to TRBD2. In germline, CDR1 is SGDLS, CDR2 YYNGEE. J lost 6 bases, V lost 3 bases, and 11 bases had no gene match. This CDR3 region has 15 residues. CDR3 bases: TGTGCCAGCAGCGAGCTACCGGGACTAGGAGGCGAGCAGTACTTC. It translates to CASSELPGLGGEQYF.

This clone turned up a few times. The chain couples TRBV7-3 to TRBJ1-6, with a possible D match to TRBD1 (6 bases). V was trimmed by 1 base and J by 10 bases, leaving 17 bases between them. Germline V gives CDR1 SGHTA, CDR2 FQGTGA. The CDR3 extends over 16 amino acids. The CDR3 nucleotides are TGTGCCAGCAGCTTAAGGGCAGGGGTCCGGAGATCACCCCTCCACTTT. Amino acid sequence: CASSLRAGVRRSPLHF.

This chain joins TRBV9 and TRBJ1-1; 7 nucleotides match TRBD1. The CDR3 is made up of 14 amino acids. V was pared by 0 bases and J by 10 bases, with 9 bases of the junction left unmatched. In germline, CDR1 is SGDLS, CDR2 YYNGEE. CDR3 sequence reads: CASSVEAAHRGAFF. In DNA form, the CDR3 reads TGTGCCAGCAGCGTAGAGGCGGCTCACAGGGGAGCTTTCTTT.

CDR3 in DNA: TGTGCCAGCAGCCTCAGTAACGGGGCCAACGTCCTGACTTTC. Protein: CASSLSNGANVLTF. V usage is TRBV6-5 and J usage is TRBJ2-6; unclear D gene. This CDR3 is built from 14 residues. V was cut by 6 bases and J by 4 bases, with 10 bases left in between. Germline V CDR1 and CDR2: MNHEY, SVGAGI.

The rearrangement joins TRBV19 to TRBJ2-7; 7 bases map to TRBD2. CDR1 is LNHDA, CDR2 SQIVND, per germline (reference sequence). The CDR3 covers 15 residues. V dropped 5 bases and J dropped 7; count of bases not matched to a gene: 14. CDR3 nucleotide sequence: TGTGCCAGTAGTGCCCGACTAGCCAGAATGGGAGAGCAGTACTTC. Protein: CASSARLARMGEQYF.